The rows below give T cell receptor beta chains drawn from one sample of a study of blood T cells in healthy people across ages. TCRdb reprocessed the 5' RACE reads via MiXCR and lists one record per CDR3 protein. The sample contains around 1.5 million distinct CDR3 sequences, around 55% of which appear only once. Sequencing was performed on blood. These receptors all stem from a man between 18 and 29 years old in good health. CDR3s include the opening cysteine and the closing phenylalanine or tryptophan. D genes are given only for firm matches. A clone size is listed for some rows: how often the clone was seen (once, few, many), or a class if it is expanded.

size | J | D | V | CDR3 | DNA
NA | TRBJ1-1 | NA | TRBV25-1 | CASTERGSPEAFF | TGTGCCAGCACCGAGAGGGGGTCGCCTGAGGCTTTCTTT
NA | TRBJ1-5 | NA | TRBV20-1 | CSARGQIGVRNQPQHF | TGCAGTGCTAGAGGGCAAATTGGGGTTAGGAATCAGCCCCAGCATTTT
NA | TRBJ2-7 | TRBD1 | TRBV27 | CASSLRGQGGSYEQYF | TGTGCCAGCAGTTTAAGGGGACAGGGGGGGTCCTACGAGCAGTACTTC
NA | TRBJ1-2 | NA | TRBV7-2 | CASSLRSRPHNYGYTF | TGTGCCAGCAGCTTAAGGTCCAGGCCCCACAACTATGGCTACACCTTC
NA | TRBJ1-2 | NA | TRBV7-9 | CASSPTEYYGYTF | TGTGCCAGCAGCCCGACAGAATACTATGGCTACACCTTC
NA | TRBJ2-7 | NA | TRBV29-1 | CSVVDPLQGSFYEQYF | TGCAGCGTTGTGGACCCGTTACAGGGAAGTTTCTACGAGCAGTACTTC
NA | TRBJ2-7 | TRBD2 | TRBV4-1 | CASSQGERRGKSYEQYF | TGCGCCAGCAGCCAAGGGGAGAGGCGGGGGAAGTCCTACGAGCAGTACTTC
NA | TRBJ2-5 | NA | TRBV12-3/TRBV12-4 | CASSPGRGPKQETQYF | TGTGCCAGCAGCCCAGGTCGGGGTCCCAAGCAAGAGACCCAGTACTTC
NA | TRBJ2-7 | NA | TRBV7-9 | CASSPDSRGVEQYF | TGTGCCAGCAGCCCGGACTCAAGGGGGGTCGAGCAGTACTTC
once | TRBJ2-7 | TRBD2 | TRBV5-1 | CASSSAGTSVYEQYF | TGCGCCAGCAGCTCGGCCGGGACTAGCGTATACGAGCAGTACTTC
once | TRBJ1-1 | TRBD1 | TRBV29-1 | CSVAGGGVNTEAFF | TGCAGCGTTGCAGGGGGAGGAGTGAACACTGAAGCTTTCTTT
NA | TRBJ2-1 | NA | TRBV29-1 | CSGARAGNEQFF | TGCAGCGGGGCCCGGGCGGGGAATGAGCAGTTCTTC
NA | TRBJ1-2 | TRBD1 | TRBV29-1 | CSVATGQKIYGYTF | TGCAGCGTTGCTACGGGACAGAAGATCTATGGCTACACCTTC
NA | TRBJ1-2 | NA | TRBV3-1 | CASKGARWDYGYTF | TGTGCCAGCAAAGGGGCAAGGTGGGACTATGGCTACACCTTC
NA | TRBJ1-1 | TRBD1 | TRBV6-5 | CATRGGQVMNTEAFF | TGTGCCACCCGAGGGGGACAGGTTATGAACACTGAAGCTTTCTTT
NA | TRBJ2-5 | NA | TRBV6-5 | CASRADEQQETQYF | TGTGCCAGCAGAGCCGACGAACAACAAGAGACCCAGTACTTC
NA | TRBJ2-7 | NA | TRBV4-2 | CASSQAGASEQYF | TGTGCCAGCAGCCAAGCTGGGGCAAGTGAGCAGTACTTC
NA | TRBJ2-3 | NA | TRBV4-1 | CASRWEGAGDTQYF | TGCGCCAGCAGATGGGAGGGGGCCGGCGATACGCAGTATTTT
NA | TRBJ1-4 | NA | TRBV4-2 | CASSQDRGWAEKLFF | TGTGCCAGCAGCCAGGATCGGGGTTGGGCGGAAAAACTGTTTTTT
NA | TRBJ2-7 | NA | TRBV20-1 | CSASTRGRGNTYEQYF | TGCAGTGCTAGCACGAGGGGGCGGGGGAATACCTACGAGCAGTACTTC
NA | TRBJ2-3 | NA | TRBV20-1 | CSLIGWRTHTQYF | TGCAGTCTGATCGGGTGGCGCACGCATACGCAGTATTTT
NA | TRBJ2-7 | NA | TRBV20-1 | CSASQRRDFSYEQYF | TGCAGTGCTAGTCAAAGAAGGGACTTCTCCTACGAGCAGTACTTC
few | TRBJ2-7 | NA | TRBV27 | CASSLSGSSYNEQYF | TGTGCCAGCAGTTTATCGGGGAGCTCCTACAATGAGCAGTACTTC
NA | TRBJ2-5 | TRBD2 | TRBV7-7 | CASSSQRGQETQYF | TGTGCCAGCAGCTCCCAGCGGGGGCAAGAGACCCAGTACTTC
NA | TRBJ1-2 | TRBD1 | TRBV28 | CASTQQGTGFYGYTF | TGTGCCAGCACCCAGCAAGGGACAGGTTTCTATGGCTACACCTTC
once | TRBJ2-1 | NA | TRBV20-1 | CSAPDQVWEQFF | TGCAGTGCTCCCGACCAGGTATGGGAGCAGTTCTTC
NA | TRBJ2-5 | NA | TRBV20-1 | CSARDYMGGETQYF | TGCAGTGCTAGAGATTATATGGGAGGTGAGACCCAGTACTTC
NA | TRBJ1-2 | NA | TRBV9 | CASSVSDYGAPTVRGYTF | TGTGCCAGCAGCGTATCGGACTACGGGGCACCGACGGTCCGGGGCTACACCTTC
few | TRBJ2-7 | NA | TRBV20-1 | CSARDYTDSYEQYF | TGCAGTGCTAGAGATTACACGGACTCCTACGAGCAGTACTTC
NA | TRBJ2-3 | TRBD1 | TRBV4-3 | CASSQNTGGQNTDTQYF | TGCGCCAGCAGCCAAAATACAGGGGGCCAAAACACAGATACGCAGTATTTT
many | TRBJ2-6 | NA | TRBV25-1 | CASSAGANVLTF | TGTGCCAGCAGTGCTGGGGCCAACGTCCTGACTTTC
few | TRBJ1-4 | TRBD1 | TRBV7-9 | CASSTPGGGEKLFF | TGTGCCAGCAGCACACCAGGGGGGGGTGAAAAACTGTTTTTT
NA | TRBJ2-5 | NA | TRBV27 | CASSVLGTLKTQYF | TGTGCCAGCAGTGTATTGGGTACCTTAAAGACCCAGTACTTC
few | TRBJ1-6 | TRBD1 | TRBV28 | CATQQSTGTDNSPLHF | TGTGCCACCCAACAGTCCACCGGGACAGATAATTCACCCCTCCACTTT
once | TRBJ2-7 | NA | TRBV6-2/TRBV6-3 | CASSYRGPGDEQYF | TGTGCCAGCAGTTACAGGGGGCCGGGGGATGAGCAGTACTTC
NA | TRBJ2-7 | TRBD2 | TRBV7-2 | CASSSSFAGGYEQYF | TGTGCCAGCAGCTCCTCGTTTGCGGGAGGGTACGAGCAGTACTTC
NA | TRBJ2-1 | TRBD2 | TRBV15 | CATSSRLAGENEQFF | TGTGCCACCAGCAGTAGACTAGCGGGAGAAAATGAGCAGTTCTTC
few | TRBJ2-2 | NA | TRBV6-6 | CASGYGQFGELFF | TGTGCCAGCGGATACGGACAGTTTGGGGAGCTGTTTTTT
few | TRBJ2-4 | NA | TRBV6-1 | CASSDFALAKNIQYF | TGTGCCAGCAGTGATTTCGCGCTAGCCAAAAACATTCAGTACTTC
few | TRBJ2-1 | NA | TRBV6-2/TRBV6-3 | CASSILTNEQFF | TGTGCCAGCAGTATCCTTACTAATGAGCAGTTCTTC
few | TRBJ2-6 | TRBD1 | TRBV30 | CASRTGLPNVLTF | TGTGCCTCCCGGACAGGATTACCCAACGTCCTGACTTTC
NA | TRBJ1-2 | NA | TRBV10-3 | CAISDSVNYGYTF | TGTGCCATCAGTGACAGCGTAAACTATGGCTACACCTTC
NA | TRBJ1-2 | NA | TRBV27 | CASSLYSGTVNYGYTF | TGTGCCAGCAGTTTATACTCCGGGACGGTGAACTATGGCTACACCTTC